This T cell receptor (beta chain) came from a study of identical twins (dated by TCRdb to about 2016). Regarding the research as a whole: To test whether fetal clonotypes persist, this study deep-sequenced TCR alpha and beta repertoires from monozygotic twins, from unrelated adults of various ages, and from cord blood. To rule out contamination, the twin experiments were replicated at different times with different library preparation protocols.

Only healthy Caucasian donors were included. Three pairs of female monozygotic twins, all aged about 18 to 30 years, made up the twin cohort. CD4+ and CD8+ T cell populations were isolated with positive isolation kits from Invitrogen. CDR1 and CDR2 were assigned from the germline V gene (reference sequence) as SEHNR and FQNEAQ. There are 15 amino acids in the CDR3, from cysteine to phenylalanine inclusive. Kept here is only the CDR3 DNA, which spans 45 bases and is read in frame from base 1. Between the V and J ends, shortened by 5 bases and 2 bases respectively, the junction contains 16 bases. The library was made by 5' RACE. The sequencer was an Illumina HiSeq 2000. Template switching added a universal primer binding site, and the final cDNA carried a unique molecular identifier that allowed TCR cDNA molecules to be counted accurately. First-strand cDNA for TCR alpha and beta chains was synthesized from specific primers in the conserved constant-segment region. Each cDNA library was double barcoded, with a SMART-Mk sample barcode plus Illumina barcodes, to control for contamination. Two successive PCR steps introduced TruSeq adapter sequences along with Illumina sample barcodes. The Illumina HiSeq platform was used with custom primers to sequence TCR alpha and beta cDNA libraries. Turning to the authors' computational methods: Unique molecular identifiers were extracted from raw reads with MiGEC, and CDR3 positions were determined with MiXCR. Recombination models were inferred per individual with the repgenHMM and IGoR tools using an EM algorithm. Shared clonotype analysis was performed with the tcR package in R, normalizing sharing by the product of cloneset sizes. To study raw recombination without the effects of thymic and clonal selection, out-of-frame nonproductive sequences were analyzed. TCRdb took the public reads, trimmed them with fastp at Q25, ran MiXCR for clone calling and kept in-frame beta chains. One record per CDR3 amino acid sequence lists the most common genes and DNA. TCRdb's processing, not the authors', yielded these V and J calls. This sample lists 250,000 or so distinct CDR3 sequences; roughly 8% were detected once. The top ten constitute less than 4% of the sample.

General findings and caveats noted by the study authors: Abundant cord blood beta clonotypes had fewer insertions, young adult naive repertoires showed a similar but weaker trend, and memory repertoires showed no such trend. Compared with coincidental sharing between unrelated individuals, out-of-frame TCR alpha sequences shared between twins showed an excess of sequences with low generation probability. Excess twin sharing in beta out-of-frame sequences was weaker because fewer shared sequences lowered the signal-to-noise ratio. Because the same donors could not be followed over many years, conclusions were based on cross-sectional statistical analysis. Invariant T cells such as MAIT and iNKT could partly confound zero-insertion analyses, although diverse VJ usage argued against such confounding for most clonotypes. Out-of-frame TCR alpha sharing in monozygotic twins was systematically underestimated by recombination models, whereas sharing between unrelated individuals was in agreement with the recombination models.

In this sample, this clonotype turned up a few times. Its cognate antigen has yet to be identified. Qualities for individual bases were not recorded, and no much larger clone is one base off. The sample was also reused in another study, on yellow fever vaccine responses in identical twins. The second study also describes: According to the authors, the vaccine-induced T cell response in identical twins seemed to be partly convergent and partly specific to each individual. In identical twins, the study followed T cell clones that responded to the vaccine with precision.

The receptor chain draws on TRBV7-9 and TRBJ2-7; the D segment could be TRBD1, given 5 matching bases. This sequence was found in a young woman in good health. Specimen: CD8+ T cells sorted from blood. CDR3 protein: CASSRGAGQPYEQYF. The nucleotide sequence reads TGTGCCAGCAGCCGTGGGGCAGGGCAACCCTACGAGCAGTACTTC.